This T cell receptor (beta chain) was sequenced during a study of blood T cell repertoires in COVID-19. The overall study: Samples representing acute and convalescent COVID-19 were sourced from the United States, Italy and Spain. PBMCs, B-cell-depleted T cells, or T cells were the source of the cDNA or gDNA that made up the material.

As originally analysed: Counts of nucleated cells, estimated from reference gene primer amplification, were obtained. Method: immunoSEQ multiplex PCR; TCRdb's copy keeps in-frame clones and lacks some. The V and J calls and the clone size are those of that table, but D and trimming were determined from the DNA. This sample carries around 620,000 clones, around 90% of them seen once, and the ten largest clones take roughly 0.25%. Looked up from germline, CDR1 is SGHAT and CDR2 is FQNNGV. This CDR3 has 16 amino acids. The V and J ends lost 1 base and 3 bases, in that order; junction bases with no gene match: 5.

The material sequenced was peripheral blood. The V and J genes are TRBV11-2 and TRBJ2-1; 8 bases are shared with TRBD2. This clonotype originated in a woman younger than 30 with acute or convalescent COVID-19. The CDR3 DNA reads TGTGCCAGCAGCTTAGTTAGGAGCGGGGGCTACAATGAGCAGTTCTTC. This codes for CASSLVRSGGYNEQFF.